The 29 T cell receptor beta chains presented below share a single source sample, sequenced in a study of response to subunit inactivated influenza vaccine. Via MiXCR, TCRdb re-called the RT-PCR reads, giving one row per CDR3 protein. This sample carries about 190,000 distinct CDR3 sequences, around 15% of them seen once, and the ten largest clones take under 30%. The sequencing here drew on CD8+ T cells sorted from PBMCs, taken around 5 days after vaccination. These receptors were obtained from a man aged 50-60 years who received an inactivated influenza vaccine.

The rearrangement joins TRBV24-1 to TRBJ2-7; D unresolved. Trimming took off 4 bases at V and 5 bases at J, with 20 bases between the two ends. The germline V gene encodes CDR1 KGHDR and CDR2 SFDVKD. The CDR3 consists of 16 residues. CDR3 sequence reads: CATSDPDGSSGNEQYF. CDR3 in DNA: TGTGCCACCAGTGACCCGGACGGTTCCAGTGGCAACGAGCAGTACTTC.

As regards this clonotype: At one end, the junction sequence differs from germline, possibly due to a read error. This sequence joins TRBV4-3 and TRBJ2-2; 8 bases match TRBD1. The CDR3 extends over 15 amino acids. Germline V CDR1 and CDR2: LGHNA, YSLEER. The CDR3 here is CASSHEPDRGWELFF. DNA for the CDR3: TGCGCCAGCAGCCACGAACCTGACAGGGGTTGGGAACTGTTTTTT.

CDR3 DNA: TGTGCCAGCAGCAACATCGGGCCCTACAATGAGCAGTTCTTC. Translating it yields CASSNIGPYNEQFF. This chain links TRBV27 with TRBJ2-1; D remains unclear. CDR3 length equals 14 residues. Germline lookup yields CDR1 MNHEY and CDR2 SMNVEV (reference sequence). The V gene lost 6 bases and the J gene lost 2 bases, with 11 bases spanning the gap.

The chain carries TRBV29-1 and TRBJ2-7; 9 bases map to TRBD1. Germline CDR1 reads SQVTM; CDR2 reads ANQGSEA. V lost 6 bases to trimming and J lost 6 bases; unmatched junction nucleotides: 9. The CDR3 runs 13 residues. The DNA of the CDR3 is TGCAGCGTCTCCGGGACAGGGTCGGGCGAGCAGTACTTC. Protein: CSVSGTGSGEQYF.

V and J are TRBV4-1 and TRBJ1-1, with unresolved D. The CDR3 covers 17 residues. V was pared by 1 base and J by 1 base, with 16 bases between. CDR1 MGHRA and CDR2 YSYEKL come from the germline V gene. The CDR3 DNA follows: TGCGCCAGCAGCCAAGTTGTGGTTCCTCCCCCGAACACTGAAGCTTTCTTT. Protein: CASSQVVVPPPNTEAFF.

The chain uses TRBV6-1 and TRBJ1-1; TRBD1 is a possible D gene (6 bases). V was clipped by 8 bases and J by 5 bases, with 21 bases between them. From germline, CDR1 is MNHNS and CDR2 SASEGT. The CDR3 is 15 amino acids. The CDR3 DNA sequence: TGTGCCAGCCACACGGTACCAGGGGAAGGGACTGAAGCTTTCTTT. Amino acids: CASHTVPGEGTEAFF.

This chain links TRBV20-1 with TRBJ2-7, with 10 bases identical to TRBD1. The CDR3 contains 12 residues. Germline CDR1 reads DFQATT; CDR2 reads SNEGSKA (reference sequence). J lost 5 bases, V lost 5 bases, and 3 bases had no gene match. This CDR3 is CSAAGTGDEQYF. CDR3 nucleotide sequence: TGCAGTGCTGCCGGGACAGGGGACGAGCAGTACTTC.

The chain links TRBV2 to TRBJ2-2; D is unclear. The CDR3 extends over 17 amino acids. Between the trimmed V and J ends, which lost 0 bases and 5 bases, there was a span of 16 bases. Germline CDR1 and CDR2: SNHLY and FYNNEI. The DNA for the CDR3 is TGTGCCAGCAGTGAAGCGTTATCCCGCCCGGTGACCGGGGAGCTGTTTTTT. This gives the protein CASSEALSRPVTGELFF.

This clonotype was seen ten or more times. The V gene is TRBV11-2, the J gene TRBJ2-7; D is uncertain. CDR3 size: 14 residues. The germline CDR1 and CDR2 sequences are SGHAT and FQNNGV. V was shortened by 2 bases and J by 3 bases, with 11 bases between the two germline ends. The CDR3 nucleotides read TGTGCCAGCAGCTTATCGTACAGTGACTACGAGCAGTACTTC. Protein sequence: CASSLSYSDYEQYF.

The CDR3 spells CASSLSGGGQPQHF. Written as DNA, the CDR3 is TGTGCCAGCAGTTTATCAGGGGGCGGTCAGCCCCAGCATTTT. V and J are TRBV28 and TRBJ1-5; 8 bases are shared with TRBD1. Unmatched junction bases numbered 2, after V lost 1 base and J lost 6 bases. The CDR3 runs to 14 residues. Germline V gene lookup returns CDR1 MDHEN and CDR2 SYDVKM. The full variable domain, rest sourced from reference TRBV28 and TRBJ1-5, is DVKVTQSSRYLVKRTGEKVFLECVQDMDHENMFWYRQDPGLGLRLIYFSYDVKMKEKGDIPEGYSVSREKKERFSLILESASTNQTSMYLCASSLSGGGQPQHFGDGTRLSIL.

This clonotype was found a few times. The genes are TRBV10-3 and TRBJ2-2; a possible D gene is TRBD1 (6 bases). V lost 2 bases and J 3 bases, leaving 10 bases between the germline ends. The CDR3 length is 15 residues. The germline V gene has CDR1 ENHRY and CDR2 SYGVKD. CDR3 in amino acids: CAISELDRHTGELFF. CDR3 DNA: TGTGCCATCAGTGAGCTGGACAGACACACCGGGGAGCTGTTTTTT.

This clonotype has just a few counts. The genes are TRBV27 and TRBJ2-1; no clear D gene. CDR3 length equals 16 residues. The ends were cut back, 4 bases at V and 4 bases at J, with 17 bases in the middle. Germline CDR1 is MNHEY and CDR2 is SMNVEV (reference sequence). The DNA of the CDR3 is TGTGCCAGCAGTTCCGTTGCGGTGAAGGGATACAATGAGCAGTTCTTC. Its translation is CASSSVAVKGYNEQFF.

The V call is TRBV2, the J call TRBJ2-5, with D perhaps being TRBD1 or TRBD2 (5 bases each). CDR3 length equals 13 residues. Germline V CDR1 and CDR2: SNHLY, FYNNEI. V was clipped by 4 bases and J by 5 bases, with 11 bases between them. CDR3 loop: CASSGMGEETQYF. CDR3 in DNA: TGTGCCAGCAGTGGAATGGGGGAGGAGACCCAGTACTTC.

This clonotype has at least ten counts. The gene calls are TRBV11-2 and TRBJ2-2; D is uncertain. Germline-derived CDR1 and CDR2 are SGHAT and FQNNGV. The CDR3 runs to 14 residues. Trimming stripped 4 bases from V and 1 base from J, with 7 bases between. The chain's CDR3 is CASSSQRNTGELFF. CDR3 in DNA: TGTGCCAGCAGCTCGCAGCGGAACACCGGGGAGCTGTTTTTT.

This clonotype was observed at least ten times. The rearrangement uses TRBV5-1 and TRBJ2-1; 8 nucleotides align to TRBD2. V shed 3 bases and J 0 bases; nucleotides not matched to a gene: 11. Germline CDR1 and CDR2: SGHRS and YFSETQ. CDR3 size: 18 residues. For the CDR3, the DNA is TGCGCCAGCAGCTCGCTACTAGCGGACCTGAGCTCCTACAATGAGCAGTTCTTC. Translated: CASSSLLADLSSYNEQFF.

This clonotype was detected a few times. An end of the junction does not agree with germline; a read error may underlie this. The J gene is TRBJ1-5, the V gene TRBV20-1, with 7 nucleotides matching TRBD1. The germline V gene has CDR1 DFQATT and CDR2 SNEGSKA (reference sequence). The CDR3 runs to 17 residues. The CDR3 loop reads CSASGTGVLYSDQPQHF. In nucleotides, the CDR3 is TGCAGTGCTAGCGGTACAGGGGTCCTCTATAGCGATCAGCCCCAGCATTTT.

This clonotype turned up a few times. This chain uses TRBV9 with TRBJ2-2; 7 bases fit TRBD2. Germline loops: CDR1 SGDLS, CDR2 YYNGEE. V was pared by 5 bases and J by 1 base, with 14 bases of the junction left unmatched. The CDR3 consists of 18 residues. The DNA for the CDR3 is TGTGCCAGCAGATCCTCCTCGGGGCTAGCGGAGAACACCGGGGAGCTGTTTTTT. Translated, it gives CASRSSSGLAENTGELFF.

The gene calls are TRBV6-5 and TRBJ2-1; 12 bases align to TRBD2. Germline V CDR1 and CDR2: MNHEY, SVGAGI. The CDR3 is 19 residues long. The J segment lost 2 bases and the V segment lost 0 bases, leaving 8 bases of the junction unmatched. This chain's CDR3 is CASSYSRLAGAITYNEQFF. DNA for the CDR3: TGTGCCAGCAGTTACTCACGACTAGCGGGAGCCATCACCTACAATGAGCAGTTCTTC.

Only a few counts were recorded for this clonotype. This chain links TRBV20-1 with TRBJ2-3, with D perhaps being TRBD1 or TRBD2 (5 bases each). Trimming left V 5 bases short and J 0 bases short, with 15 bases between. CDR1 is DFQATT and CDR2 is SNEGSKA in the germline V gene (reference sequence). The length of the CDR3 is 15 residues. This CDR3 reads CSAPDLGDSTDTQYF. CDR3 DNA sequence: TGCAGTGCTCCGGATTTGGGGGATAGCACAGATACGCAGTATTTT.

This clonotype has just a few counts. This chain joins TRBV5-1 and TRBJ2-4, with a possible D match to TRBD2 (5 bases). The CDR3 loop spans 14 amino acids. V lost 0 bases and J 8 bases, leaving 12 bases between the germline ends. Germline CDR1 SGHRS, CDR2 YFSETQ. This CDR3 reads CASSLDGDWDIQYF. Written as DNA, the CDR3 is TGCGCCAGCAGCTTGGACGGGGATTGGGACATTCAGTACTTC. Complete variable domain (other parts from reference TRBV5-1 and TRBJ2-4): KAGVTQTPRYLIKTRGQQVTLSCSPISGHRSVSWYQQTPGQGLQFLFEYFSETQRNKGNFPGRFSGRQFSNSRSEMNVSTLELGDSALYLCASSLDGDWDIQYFGAGTRLSVL.

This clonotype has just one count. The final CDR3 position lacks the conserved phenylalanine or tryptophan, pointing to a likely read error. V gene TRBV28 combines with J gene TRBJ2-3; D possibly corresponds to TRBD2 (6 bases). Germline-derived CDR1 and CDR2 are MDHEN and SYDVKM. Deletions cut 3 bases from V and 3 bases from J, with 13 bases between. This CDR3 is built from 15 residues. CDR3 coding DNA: TGTGCCAGCAGTTTGCTTGGGACTCATACAGATACGCAGTATTCT. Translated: CASSLLGTHTDTQYS.

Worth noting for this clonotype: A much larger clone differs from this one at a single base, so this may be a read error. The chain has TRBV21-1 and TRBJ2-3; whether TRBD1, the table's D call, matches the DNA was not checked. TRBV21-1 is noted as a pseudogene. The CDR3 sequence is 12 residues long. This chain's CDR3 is CASGLWGQGQYF. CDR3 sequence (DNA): TGTGCCAGCGGCCTCTGGGGGCAGGGTCAGTATTTT.

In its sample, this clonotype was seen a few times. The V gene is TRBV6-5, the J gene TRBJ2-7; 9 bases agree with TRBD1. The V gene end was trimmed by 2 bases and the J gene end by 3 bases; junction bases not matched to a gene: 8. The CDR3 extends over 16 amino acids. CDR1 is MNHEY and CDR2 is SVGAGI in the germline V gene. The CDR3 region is CASSYPPGQGFYEQYF. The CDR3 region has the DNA TGTGCCAGCAGTTACCCGCCGGGACAGGGTTTCTACGAGCAGTACTTC.

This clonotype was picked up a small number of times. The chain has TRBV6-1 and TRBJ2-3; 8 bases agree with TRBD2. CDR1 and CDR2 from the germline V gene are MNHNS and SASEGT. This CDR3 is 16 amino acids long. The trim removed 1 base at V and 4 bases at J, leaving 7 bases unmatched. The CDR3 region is CASSEGLARYPDTQYF. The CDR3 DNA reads TGTGCCAGCAGTGAAGGACTAGCGAGGTATCCAGATACGCAGTATTTT.

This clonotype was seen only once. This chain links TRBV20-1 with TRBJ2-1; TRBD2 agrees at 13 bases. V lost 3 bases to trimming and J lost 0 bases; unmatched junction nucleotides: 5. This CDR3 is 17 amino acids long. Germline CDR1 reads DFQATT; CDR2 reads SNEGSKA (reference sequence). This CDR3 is CSARTSGRPYSYNEQFF. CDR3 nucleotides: TGCAGTGCTAGGACTAGCGGGAGGCCTTACTCCTACAATGAGCAGTTCTTC.

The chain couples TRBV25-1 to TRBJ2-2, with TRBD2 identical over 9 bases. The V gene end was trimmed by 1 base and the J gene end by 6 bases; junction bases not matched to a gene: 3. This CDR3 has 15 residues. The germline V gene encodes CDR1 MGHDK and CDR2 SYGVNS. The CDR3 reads CASSESASGAGELFF. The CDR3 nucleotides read TGTGCCAGCAGTGAATCGGCTAGCGGGGCCGGGGAGCTGTTTTTT.

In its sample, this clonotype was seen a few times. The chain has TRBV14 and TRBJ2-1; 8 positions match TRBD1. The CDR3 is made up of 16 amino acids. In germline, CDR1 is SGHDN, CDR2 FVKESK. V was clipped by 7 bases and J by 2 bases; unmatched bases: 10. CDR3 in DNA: TGTGCCAGCAACGAAAACAGGGGGTCCACCTACAATGAGCAGTTCTTC. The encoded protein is CASNENRGSTYNEQFF.

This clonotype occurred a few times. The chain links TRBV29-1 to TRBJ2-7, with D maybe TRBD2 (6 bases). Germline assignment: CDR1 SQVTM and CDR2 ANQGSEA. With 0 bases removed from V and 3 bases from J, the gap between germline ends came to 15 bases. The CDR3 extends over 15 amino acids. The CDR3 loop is CSVEENIGRGYEQYF. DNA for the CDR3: TGCAGCGTTGAAGAAAACATTGGGCGGGGCTACGAGCAGTACTTC.

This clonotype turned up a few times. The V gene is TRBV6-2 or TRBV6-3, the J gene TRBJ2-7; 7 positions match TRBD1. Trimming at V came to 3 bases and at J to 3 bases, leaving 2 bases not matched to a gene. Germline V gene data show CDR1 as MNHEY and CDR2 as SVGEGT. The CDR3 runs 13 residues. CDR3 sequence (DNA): TGTGCCAGCAGTTATCACAGGGGCTACGAGCAGTACTTC. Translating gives CASSYHRGYEQYF.